This T cell receptor beta chain was profiled in a study of immune cell composition in non-small cell lung cancer. Study-wide results and caveats: Shared sequences between tumour-reactive and dominant in vivo clones were not proven. Smoking pack-years did not significantly correlate with tumour TCR-beta clonality.

Frozen unsorted single-cell suspensions supplied the genomic DNA. Note on this clone: Antigen: not known.

This table comes from immunoSEQ multiplex PCR, and its TCRdb copy is limited to in-frame clones, with some not included. Of 4,800 or so clones in the sample, around 78% were seen once. The source material was lung tumor tissue. The TCR originated in a human donor with non-small cell lung cancer.

CDR3: CASRSSGTDNNQPQHF. The CDR3 DNA reads as TGTGCCAGCAGAAGTTCCGGGACAGACAACAATCAGCCCCAGCATTTT. V and J are TRBV27 and TRBJ1-5, with 7 bases lining up with TRBD1. The J segment lost 3 bases and the V segment lost 6 bases, leaving 11 bases of the junction unmatched. This CDR3 has 16 residues. Germline lookup yields CDR1 MNHEY and CDR2 SMNVEV (reference sequence).